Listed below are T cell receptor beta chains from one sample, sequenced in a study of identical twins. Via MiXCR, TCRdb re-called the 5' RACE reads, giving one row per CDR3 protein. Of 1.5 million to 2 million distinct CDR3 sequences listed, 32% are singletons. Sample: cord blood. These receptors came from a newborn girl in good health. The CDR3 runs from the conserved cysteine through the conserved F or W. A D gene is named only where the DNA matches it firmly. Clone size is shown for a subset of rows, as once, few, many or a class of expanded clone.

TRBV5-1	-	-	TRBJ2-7	TGCGCCAGCAGCCTCGGTCTGCCTCACAATGAGCAGTACTTC	CASSLGLPHNEQYF
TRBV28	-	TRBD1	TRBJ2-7	TGTGCCAGCAGCACAGGGGTCGTCTACGAGCAGTACTTC	CASSTGVVYEQYF
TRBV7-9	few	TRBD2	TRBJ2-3	TGTGCCAGCAGTTTAACTAGCGGGACGGGAGATACGCAGTATTTT	CASSLTSGTGDTQYF
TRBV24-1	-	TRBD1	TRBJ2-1	TGTGCCACCAGTGATAAATCCTATGACAGGGGGCATGAGCAGTTCTTC	CATSDKSYDRGHEQFF
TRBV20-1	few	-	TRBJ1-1	TGCAGTGCTAGCCCCGGCATGAACACTGAAGCTTTCTTT	CSASPGMNTEAFF
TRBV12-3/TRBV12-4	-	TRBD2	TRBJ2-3	TGTGCCAGCAGTGCACTAGCGGGGAACACAGATACGCAGTATTTT	CASSALAGNTDTQYF
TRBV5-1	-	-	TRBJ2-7	TGCGCCAGCAGTCCGACCTCGCCATTGAATGAGCAGTACTTC	CASSPTSPLNEQYF
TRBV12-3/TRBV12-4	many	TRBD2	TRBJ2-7	TGTGCCAGCAGTTTTTACAGCTCAGCGGGAGGACGACTATACGAGCAGTACTTC	CASSFYSSAGGRLYEQYF
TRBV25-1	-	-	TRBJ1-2	TGTGCCAGCAGTGAATTCTCCCTAACTGATGATGGCTACACCTTC	CASSEFSLTDDGYTF
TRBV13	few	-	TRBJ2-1	TGTGCCAGCAGCTTAGTCAACAGCGCACATCCCTACAATGAGCAGTTCTTC	CASSLVNSAHPYNEQFF
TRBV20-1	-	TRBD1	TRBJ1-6	TGCAGTGCTAGAGATCGGCTAAAGACAGGGGCTAATTCACCCCTCCACTTT	CSARDRLKTGANSPLHF
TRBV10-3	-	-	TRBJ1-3	TGTGCCATCAGTGATAAGGGGAGGAGGAACACCATATATTTT	CAISDKGRRNTIYF
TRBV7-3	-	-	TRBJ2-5	TGTGCCAGCAGCAGATTGGGCCACAAAGAGACCCAGTACTTC	CASSRLGHKETQYF
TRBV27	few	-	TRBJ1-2	TGTGCCAGCAGCCTATTAAGGGGGGCCGAAAATGGCTACACCTTC	CASSLLRGAENGYTF
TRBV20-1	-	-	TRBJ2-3	TGCAGTGCTAGAGGGAAAAGCGGATCAGATACGCAGTATTTT	CSARGKSGSDTQYF
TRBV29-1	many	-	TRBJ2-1	TGCAGCGTTGGGACAGACCCGATCTACAATGAGCAGTTCTTC	CSVGTDPIYNEQFF
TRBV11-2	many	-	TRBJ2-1	TGTGCCAGCAGCTTAGTCTCGTTCGGGGGTGGCTCCTACAATGAGCAGTTCTTC	CASSLVSFGGGSYNEQFF
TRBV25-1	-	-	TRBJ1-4	TGTGCCAGCAGTGAACTGGGGAGAAGGGAACTGTTTTTT	CASSELGRRELFF
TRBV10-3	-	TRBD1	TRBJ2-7	TGTGCCATTCGACAGGGGCCGAGGGACGAGCAGTACTTC	CAIRQGPRDEQYF
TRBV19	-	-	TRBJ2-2	TGTGCCAGTAGATGGGTGACCGGGGAGCTGTTTTTT	CASRWVTGELFF
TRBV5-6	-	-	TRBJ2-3	TGTGCCAGCAGCTTGGGGGTGAAACGGGGCACAGATACGCAGTATTTT	CASSLGVKRGTDTQYF
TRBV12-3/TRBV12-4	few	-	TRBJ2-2	TGTGCCAGCAGTTTAGCGCTAACAACCGGGGAGCTGTTTTTT	CASSLALTTGELFF
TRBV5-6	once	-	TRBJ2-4	TGTGCCAGCAGCTTGGGAGGAGTGGGATTTCAGTACTTC	CASSLGGVGFQYF
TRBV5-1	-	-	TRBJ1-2	TGCGCCAGCAGCAATGACTTCCTATATGGCTACACCTTC	CASSNDFLYGYTF
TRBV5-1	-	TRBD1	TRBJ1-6	TGCGCCAGCAGCCCCAGGGGGTATAAGAATAATTCACCCCTCCACTTT	CASSPRGYKNNSPLHF
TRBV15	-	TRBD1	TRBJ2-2	TGTGCCACCAGCAGATCTCCAGGGGGCGCGAACACCGGGGAGCTGTTTTTT	CATSRSPGGANTGELFF
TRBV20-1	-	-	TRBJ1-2	TGCAGGGAAGCGGGAGATCCTCCCTACTATGGCTACACCTTC	CREAGDPPYYGYTF
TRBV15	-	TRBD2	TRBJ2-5	TGTGCCACCAGGGGGTTGCTAGCGGGGGGCCAAGAGACCCAGTACTTC	CATRGLLAGGQETQYF
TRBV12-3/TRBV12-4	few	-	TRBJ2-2	TGTGCCAGCAGTTTTAGGCACACCGGGGAGCTGTTTTTT	CASSFRHTGELFF
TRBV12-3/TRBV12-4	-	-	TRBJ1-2	TGTGCCAGCAGTTTCGTCCCCAATGGCTACACCTTC	CASSFVPNGYTF
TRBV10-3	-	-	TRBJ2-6	TGTGCCATCAGTGGAAGGGGTCAGGCTGGGGCCAACGTCCTGACTTTC	CAISGRGQAGANVLTF
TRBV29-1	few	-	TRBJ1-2	TGCAGCGTTGTTCGGCAGGGAGGAAGCTATGGCTACACCTTC	CSVVRQGGSYGYTF
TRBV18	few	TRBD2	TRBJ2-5	TGTGCCAGCTCACCACTCTCGGCTAGCGGGAGGAAAGAGACCCAGTACTTC	CASSPLSASGRKETQYF
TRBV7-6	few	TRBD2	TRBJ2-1	TGTGCCAGCAGTTCCGGGACTAACTACTACTCCTACAATGAGCAGTTCTTC	CASSSGTNYYSYNEQFF
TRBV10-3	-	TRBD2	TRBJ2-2	TGTGCCATCAGTGACCCGGGGGGGATCGGCGGGGAGTTGTTTTTT	CAISDPGGIGGELFF
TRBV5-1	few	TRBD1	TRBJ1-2	TGCGCCAGCAGTTGGGTAGGACAGGGGACAAACTATGGCTACACCTTC	CASSWVGQGTNYGYTF
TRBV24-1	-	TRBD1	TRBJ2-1	TGTGCCACCAGACGGACAGGGGGCAATGAGCAGTTCTTC	CATRRTGGNEQFF
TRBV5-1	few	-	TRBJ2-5	TGCGCCAGCAGCTTGGGACTAATGGTCGAGACCCAGTACTTC	CASSLGLMVETQYF
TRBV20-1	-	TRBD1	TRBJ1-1	TGCAGTGCTAGCCCTTCAGGGGGCACTGAAGCTTTCTTT	CSASPSGGTEAFF
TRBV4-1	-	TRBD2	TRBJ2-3	TGCGCCAGCAGCCACGGACTAGCGGGGGGGCGGAATACGCAGTATTTT	CASSHGLAGGRNTQYF
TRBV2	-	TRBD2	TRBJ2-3	TGTGCCAGCAGTGAAAAGGGGAGGGCAGATACGCAGTATTTT	CASSEKGRADTQYF
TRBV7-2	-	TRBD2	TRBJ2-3	TGTGCCAGCAGCTTTGGGTCACTAGCGGGAGGCACAGATACGCAGTATTTT	CASSFGSLAGGTDTQYF
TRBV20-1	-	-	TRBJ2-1	TGCAGTGCTAGAGATCTCGCAGCTAGCTCCTACAATGAGCAGTTCTTC	CSARDLAASSYNEQFF
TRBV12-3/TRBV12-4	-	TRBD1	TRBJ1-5	TGTGCCAGCAGTTTGACAGGGACCGGGGCCCAGCATTTT	CASSLTGTGAQHF
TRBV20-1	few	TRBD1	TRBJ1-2	TGCAGTACCCCTATGTACCCCGACAGGGGCTATGGCTACACCTTC	CSTPMYPDRGYGYTF
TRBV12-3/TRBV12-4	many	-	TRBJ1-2	TGTGCCAGCAGTCCGACACCTTATGGCTACACCTTC	CASSPTPYGYTF
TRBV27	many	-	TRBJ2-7	TGTGCCAGCAGCTTAGGGTTAACCTACGAGCAGTACTTC	CASSLGLTYEQYF
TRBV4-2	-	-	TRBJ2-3	TGTGCCAGCAGCCGGAAGCGTTCCCCAAGCACAGATACGCAGTATTTT	CASSRKRSPSTDTQYF
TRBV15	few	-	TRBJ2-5	TGTGCCACCGTCGACAGACTGGCTCAGCGAATAAACAATGAGCAGTACTTC	CATVDRLAQRINNEQYF
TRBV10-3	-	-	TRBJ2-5	TGTGCCATCAGTGACCCCGGGCTGGATGAGCAGTACTTC	CAISDPGLDEQYF
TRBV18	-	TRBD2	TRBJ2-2	TGTGCCAGCTCGCGAACTAGCGGACCGAACACCGGGGAGCTGTTTTTT	CASSRTSGPNTGELFF
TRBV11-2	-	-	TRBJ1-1	TGTGCCAGCAGCTTATCCGGGAGTGGGGGGGAAGCTTTCTTT	CASSLSGSGGEAFF
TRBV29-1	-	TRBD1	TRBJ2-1	TGCAGCGTTGTGGTTCGGGACAGCCAAGAGACCCAGTTCTTC	CSVVVRDSQETQFF
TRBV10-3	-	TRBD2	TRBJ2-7	TGTGCCATCAGTGAGTCGACAGCGGGATCGGACGAGCAGTACTTC	CAISESTAGSDEQYF
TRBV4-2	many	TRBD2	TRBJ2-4	TGTGCCAGCAGCCTGACTAGCGGGAGACAAAACATTCAGTACTTC	CASSLTSGRQNIQYF